These 15 T cell receptor beta chains were sequenced from one sample in a study of blood T cell repertoires in COVID-19. Repertoires were generated with immunoSEQ multiplex PCR, while TCRdb's copy carries only in-frame clones and drops some. The sample has a few hundred thousand clones; 84% are singletons. The sample consisted of PBMCs or T cells enriched from blood (not recorded which). The receptors stem from a man aged 50 to 59 who had recovered from COVID-19.

This clone was seen only a few times. The genes are TRBV6-5 and TRBJ1-6; the match to TRBD1 covers 8 bases. J gave up 13 bases and V 5 bases, and 7 bases lay outside the gene matches. Germline lookup yields CDR1 MNHEY and CDR2 SVGAGI. CDR3 length: 13 residues. CDR3 sequence: CASSMDREGPLHF. CDR3 DNA: TGTGCCAGCAGTATGGACAGGGAAGGGCCCCTCCACTTT.

A few counts support this clone. This chain links TRBV15 with TRBJ1-6; 7 bases match TRBD1. The trim removed 1 base at V and 10 bases at J, leaving 7 bases unmatched. The CDR3 extends over 15 amino acids. The germline CDR1 and CDR2 sequences are LNHNV and YYDKDF (reference sequence). The CDR3 protein is CATSRAEGARSPLHF. The CDR3 DNA sequence: TGTGCCACCAGCAGAGCGGAGGGGGCGAGGTCACCCCTCCACTTT.

The rearrangement uses TRBV5-4 and TRBJ2-3, with TRBD2 matching over 8 bases. Trimming cost V 3 bases and J 8 bases; bases outside gene matches: 11. The CDR3 is 15 residues long. Germline assignment: CDR1 SGHNT and CDR2 YYREEE (reference sequence). CDR3 in DNA: TGTGCCAGCAGCTACGGGGGGGTGAATAGAGGTACGCAGTATTTT. Protein sequence: CASSYGGVNRGTQYF. Variable domain in full (rest from reference TRBV5-4 and TRBJ2-3): ETGVTQSPTHLIKTRGQQVTLRCSSQSGHNTVSWYQQALGQGPQFIFQYYREEENGRGNFPPRFSGLQFPNYSSELNVNALELDDSALYLCASSYGGVNRGTQYFGPGTRLTVL.

The rearrangement uses TRBV30 and TRBJ2-5, with a tentative D call TRBD2 (5 bases). With 1 base removed from V and 5 bases from J, the gap between germline ends came to 20 bases. Germline CDR1 reads GTSNPN; CDR2 reads SVGIG (reference sequence). There are 16 residues in the CDR3. This CDR3 reads CAWSGPGHTSFETQYF. The CDR3 DNA reads TGTGCCTGGAGTGGCCCCGGGCATACTAGTTTCGAGACCCAGTACTTC.

The V gene is TRBV5-4, the J gene TRBJ2-1; 13 positions match TRBD2. The CDR3 has 16 amino acids. The germline V gene encodes CDR1 SGHNT and CDR2 YYREEE (reference sequence). V trimming: 3 bases; J trimming: 6 bases; junction bases outside the gene matches: 6. In nucleotides, the CDR3 is TGTGCCAGCAGCTATGGACTAGCGGGAGTCCTCAATGAGCAGTTCTTC. It is translated as CASSYGLAGVLNEQFF.

The V gene is TRBV9, the J gene TRBJ1-6; D is perhaps TRBD1 (6 bases). Germline CDR1 reads SGDLS; CDR2 reads YYNGEE. The CDR3 runs 16 residues. The germline V and J ends were trimmed by 3 bases and 0 bases, with 10 bases remaining between them. This CDR3 reads CASSGKDSSYNSPLHF. DNA for the CDR3: TGTGCCAGCAGCGGTAAGGACAGCTCCTATAATTCACCCCTCCACTTT.

The chain couples TRBV19 to TRBJ2-2, with 8 bases that match TRBD1. The J segment lost 4 bases and the V segment lost 4 bases, leaving 8 bases of the junction unmatched. This CDR3 spans 16 amino acids. Per the germline V gene, CDR1 is LNHDA and CDR2 is SQIVND (reference sequence). The CDR3 sequence: CASSTRTGRGTGELFF. CDR3 nucleotide sequence: TGTGCCAGTAGTACCCGGACAGGGCGAGGCACCGGGGAGCTGTTTTTT.

The rearrangement links TRBV4-2 to TRBJ1-4, with D possibly matching TRBD1 (6 bases). CDR1 and CDR2 from the germline V gene are LGHNA and YNFKEQ. This CDR3 contains 14 residues. Trimming took off 6 bases at V and 8 bases at J, with 16 bases between the two ends. The CDR3 DNA sequence: TGTGCCAGCAGTACGGGTGGGGGCGGAGAAAAACTGTTTTTT. It translates to CASSTGGGGEKLFF.

This clone was picked up a small number of times. The V call is TRBV9, the J call TRBJ2-1; 8 bases match TRBD2. CDR1 and CDR2 (germline): SGDLS, YYNGEE. CDR3 length equals 20 residues. V shed 4 bases, J shed 0 bases, and the junction held 18 bases outside the gene matches. CDR3 protein: CASSPSSGIVSIRSYNEQFF. DNA for the CDR3: TGTGCCAGCAGCCCCAGTAGCGGGATCGTTTCCATTCGCTCCTACAATGAGCAGTTCTTC.

CDR3 coding DNA: TGTGCCAGCTCACCGTCACTAGCGGGGGCAGGGGAGACCCAGTACTTC. It translates to CASSPSLAGAGETQYF. The chain joins TRBV18 to TRBJ2-5; 11 bases align to TRBD2. This CDR3 has 16 amino acids. V lost 3 bases, J lost 5 bases, and 8 bases stayed unmatched. Germline V gives CDR1 KGHSH, CDR2 LQKENI.

This clone has more than one count but fewer than ten. The chain recombines TRBV4-1 with TRBJ1-6; 9 positions match TRBD1. CDR3 size: 16 residues. Per the germline V gene, CDR1 is MGHRA and CDR2 is YSYEKL. V lost 2 bases and J lost 10; bases outside the gene matches: 9. The CDR3 protein is CASSQSTGTGFSPLHF. As DNA, the CDR3 is TGCGCCAGCAGCCAATCTACCGGGACAGGGTTCTCACCCCTCCACTTT.

As for this clone: The junction departs from germline at one end; a sequencing error may be responsible. The V call is TRBV5-1, the J call TRBJ2-1; 8 positions agree with TRBD2. CDR3 length equals 14 residues. Germline CDR1 and CDR2: SGHRS and YFSETQ. The CDR3 DNA sequence: TGCGCCAGCAGCGACCCGGGACTAGGGGTCCCCGGGATCTTC. It codes for CASSDPGLGVPGIF.

This clone showed up just a few times. CDR3 in DNA: TGCGCCAGCAGCCAAGATGTTTTACGGGACAGCTACTACGAGCAGTACTTC. It specifies CASSQDVLRDSYYEQYF. The chain carries TRBV4-1 and TRBJ2-7, with 7 bases that match TRBD1. Germline lookup yields CDR1 MGHRA and CDR2 YSYEKL. V lost 0 bases, J lost 3 bases, and 11 bases stayed unmatched. The CDR3 has 17 amino acids.

This chain connects TRBV5-1 to TRBJ1-1, with a weak D call TRBD1 (5 bases). This CDR3 is built from 17 residues. Trimming took off 7 bases at V and 3 bases at J, with 25 bases between the two ends. Germline assignment: CDR1 SGHRS and CDR2 YFSETQ. CDR3 nucleotides: TGCGCCAGCCGAACCCCGGACAAGGGGCCGCAATACACTGAAGCTTTCTTT. It yields the protein CASRTPDKGPQYTEAFF.

The rearrangement joins TRBV19 to TRBJ2-3; 12 bases line up with TRBD1. V shed 6 bases and J 2 bases; nucleotides not matched to a gene: 9. CDR1 and CDR2 (germline): LNHDA, SQIVND (reference sequence). The CDR3 is 17 residues long. The CDR3 loop is CASSRDRGPSLTDTQYF. CDR3 nucleotide sequence: TGTGCCAGTAGCCGGGACAGGGGGCCATCCCTCACAGATACGCAGTATTTT.